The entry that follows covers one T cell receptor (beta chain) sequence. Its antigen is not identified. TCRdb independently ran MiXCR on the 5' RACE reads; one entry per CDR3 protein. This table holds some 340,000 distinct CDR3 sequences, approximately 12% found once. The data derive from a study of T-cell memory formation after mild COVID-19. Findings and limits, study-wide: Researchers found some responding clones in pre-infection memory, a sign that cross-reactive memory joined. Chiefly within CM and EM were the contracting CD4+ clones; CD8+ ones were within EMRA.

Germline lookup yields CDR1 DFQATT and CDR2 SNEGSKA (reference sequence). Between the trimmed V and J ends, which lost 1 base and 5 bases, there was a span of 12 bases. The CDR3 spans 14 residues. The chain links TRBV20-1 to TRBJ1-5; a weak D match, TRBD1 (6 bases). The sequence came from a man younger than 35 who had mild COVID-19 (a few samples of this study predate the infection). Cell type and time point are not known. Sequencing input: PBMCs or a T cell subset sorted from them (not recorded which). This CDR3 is CSARGVGGYQPQHF. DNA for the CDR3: TGCAGTGCTAGAGGGGTAGGGGGGTATCAGCCCCAGCATTTT.